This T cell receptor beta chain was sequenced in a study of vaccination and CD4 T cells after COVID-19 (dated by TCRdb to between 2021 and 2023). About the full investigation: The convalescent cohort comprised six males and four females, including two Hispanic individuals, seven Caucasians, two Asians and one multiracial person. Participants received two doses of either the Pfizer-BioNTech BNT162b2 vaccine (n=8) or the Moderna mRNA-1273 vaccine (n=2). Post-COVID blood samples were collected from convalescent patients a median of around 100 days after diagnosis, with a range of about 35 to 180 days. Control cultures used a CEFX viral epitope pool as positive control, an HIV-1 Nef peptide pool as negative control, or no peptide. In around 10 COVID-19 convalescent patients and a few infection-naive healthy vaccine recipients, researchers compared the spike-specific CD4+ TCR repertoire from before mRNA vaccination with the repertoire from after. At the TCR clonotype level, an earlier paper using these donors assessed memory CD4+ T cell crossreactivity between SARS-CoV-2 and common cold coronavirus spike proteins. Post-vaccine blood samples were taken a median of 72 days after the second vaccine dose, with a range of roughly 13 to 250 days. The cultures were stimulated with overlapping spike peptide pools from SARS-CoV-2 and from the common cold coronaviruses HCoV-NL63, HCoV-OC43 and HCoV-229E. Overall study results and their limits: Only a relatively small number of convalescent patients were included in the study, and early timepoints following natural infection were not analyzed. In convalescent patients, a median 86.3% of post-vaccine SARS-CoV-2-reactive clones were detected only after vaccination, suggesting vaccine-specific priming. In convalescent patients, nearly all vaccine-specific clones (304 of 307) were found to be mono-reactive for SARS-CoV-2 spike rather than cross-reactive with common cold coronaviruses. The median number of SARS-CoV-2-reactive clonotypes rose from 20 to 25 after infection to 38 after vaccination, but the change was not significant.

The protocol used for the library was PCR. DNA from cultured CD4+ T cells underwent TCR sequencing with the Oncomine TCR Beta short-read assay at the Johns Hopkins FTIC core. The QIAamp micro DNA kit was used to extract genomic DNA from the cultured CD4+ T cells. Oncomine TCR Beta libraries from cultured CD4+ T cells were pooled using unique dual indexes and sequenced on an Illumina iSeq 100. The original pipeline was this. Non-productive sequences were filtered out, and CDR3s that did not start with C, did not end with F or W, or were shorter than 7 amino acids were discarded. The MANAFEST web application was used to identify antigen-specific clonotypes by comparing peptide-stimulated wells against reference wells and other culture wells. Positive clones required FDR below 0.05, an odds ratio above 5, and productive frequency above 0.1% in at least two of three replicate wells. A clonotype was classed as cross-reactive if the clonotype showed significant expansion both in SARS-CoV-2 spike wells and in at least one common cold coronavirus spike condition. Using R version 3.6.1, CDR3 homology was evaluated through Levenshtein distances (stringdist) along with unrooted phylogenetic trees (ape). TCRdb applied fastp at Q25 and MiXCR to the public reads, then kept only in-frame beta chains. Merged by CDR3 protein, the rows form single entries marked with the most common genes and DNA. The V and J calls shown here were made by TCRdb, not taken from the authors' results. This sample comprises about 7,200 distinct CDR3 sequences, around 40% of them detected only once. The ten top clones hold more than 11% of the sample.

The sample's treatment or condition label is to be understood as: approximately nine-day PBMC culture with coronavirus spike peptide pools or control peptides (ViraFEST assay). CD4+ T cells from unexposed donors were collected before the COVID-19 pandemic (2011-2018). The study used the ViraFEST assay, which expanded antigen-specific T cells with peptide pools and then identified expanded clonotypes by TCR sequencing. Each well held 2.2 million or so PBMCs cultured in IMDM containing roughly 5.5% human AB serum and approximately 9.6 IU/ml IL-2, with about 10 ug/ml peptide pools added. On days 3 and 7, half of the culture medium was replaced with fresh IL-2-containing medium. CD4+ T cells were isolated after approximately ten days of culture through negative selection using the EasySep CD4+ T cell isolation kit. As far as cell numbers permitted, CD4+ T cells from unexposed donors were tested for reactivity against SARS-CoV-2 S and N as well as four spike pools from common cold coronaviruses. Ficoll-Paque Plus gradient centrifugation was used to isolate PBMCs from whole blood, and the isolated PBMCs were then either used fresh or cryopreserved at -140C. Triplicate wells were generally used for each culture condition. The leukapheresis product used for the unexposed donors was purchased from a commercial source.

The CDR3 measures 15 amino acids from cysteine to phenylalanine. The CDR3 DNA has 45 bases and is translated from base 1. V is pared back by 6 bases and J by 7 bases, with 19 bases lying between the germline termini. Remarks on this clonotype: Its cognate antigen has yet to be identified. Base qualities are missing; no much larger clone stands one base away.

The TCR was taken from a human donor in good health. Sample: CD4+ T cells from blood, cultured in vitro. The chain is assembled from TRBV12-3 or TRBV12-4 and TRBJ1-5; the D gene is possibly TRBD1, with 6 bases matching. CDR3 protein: CASRKGQPGRQPQHF. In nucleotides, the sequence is TGTGCCAGCAGGAAAGGACAGCCGGGCAGACAGCCCCAGCATTTT.